This T cell receptor (beta chain) was sequenced during a study of blood T cell repertoires in COVID-19 (dated by TCRdb to about 2020). The study in broad terms: Samples from collaborators originated in the United States, Italy and Spain and spanned both the acute and convalescent phases of COVID-19. The material from the prospective study consisted of cDNA or gDNA derived from T cells, B-cell-depleted T cells, or PBMCs. Subjects who had been exposed to COVID-19, were actively infected with it, or had recovered from it provided the deeply sampled blood TCRbeta repertoires that made up the dataset. The repertoires were released in a freely available public database intended as a resource for research on the immune response to SARS-CoV-2. The samples were drawn from two sources: the first 160 participants of the ongoing ImmuneRACE study, and about 1,300 subjects contributed by 6 global collaborators. Nearly every sample came with metadata listing a de-identified subject ID, COVID-19 status, age in years and sex. HLA class I and class II types, where available, came from metadata supplied by the sample provider rather than from assay-based typing. Here is what the overall study found, with its caveats: How much clinical and demographic metadata was included differed by source and by participant, and the metadata was provided uncurated.

Each collaborating institution followed its own protocols to collect whole blood in K2EDTA tubes. For TCRbeta analysis, collaborators shipped samples as frozen whole blood, isolated PBMCs, or DNA extracted from either of those sample types. The junction carries 14 bases between V and J, which are trimmed by 1 base and 10 bases respectively. The germline V gene (reference sequence) gives CDR1 as MNHEY and CDR2 as SMNVEV. The cysteine opens and the phenylalanine closes a CDR3 of 14 amino acids. Of the read, only the CDR3 DNA is kept; its 42 bases are in frame from base 1. For this clone: The clone's antigen remains unknown. No quality values exist for individual bases; no much larger clone is one base distant.

TCRbeta CDR3 regions were amplified from genomic DNA using the immunoSEQ Assay, a bias-controlled multiplex PCR. In the authors' own workflow: The number of nucleated cells in each sample was estimated from the amplification of reference gene primers within the assay. Sequence reads were collapsed and filtered to measure the absolute abundance of every unique TCRbeta CDR3 rearrangement. For each sample, productive Simpson clonality was calculated as the square root of Simpson's diversity index across productive rearrangements. Not all clones reach the TCRdb copy of this immuneACCESS table, which keeps in-frame sequences only. Checked studies attribute under half of the gap to unresolved V genes and leave the rest unexplained. That table gives V, J and clone size, and the DNA gave D and trimming. The table for this sample lists over 350,000 clones; 80% to 90% of them were counted only once. The top ten clonotypes cover 4.3% of the sample.

The rearrangement joined TRBV27 to TRBJ2-1; TRBD2 is perhaps the D gene, given 6 matching bases. Input material: peripheral blood. The receptor's source is a woman aged 25 to 39 with acute or convalescent COVID-19. The CDR3 reads CASSLFDGGAEQFF. In nucleotides, the sequence is TGTGCCAGCAGTTTATTTGATGGCGGGGCGGAGCAGTTCTTC.